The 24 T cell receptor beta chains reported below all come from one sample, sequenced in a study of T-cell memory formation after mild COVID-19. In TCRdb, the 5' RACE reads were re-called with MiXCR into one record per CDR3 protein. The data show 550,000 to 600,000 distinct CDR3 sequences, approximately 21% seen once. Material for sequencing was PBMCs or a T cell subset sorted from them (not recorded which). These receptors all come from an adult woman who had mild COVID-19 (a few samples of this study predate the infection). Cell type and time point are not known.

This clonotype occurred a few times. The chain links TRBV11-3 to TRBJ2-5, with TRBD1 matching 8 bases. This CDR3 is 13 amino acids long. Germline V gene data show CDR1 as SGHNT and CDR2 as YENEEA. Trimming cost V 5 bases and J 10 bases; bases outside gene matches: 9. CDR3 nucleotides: TGTGCCAGCAGCCCAGACAGGGGCCGGTTCCAGTACTTC. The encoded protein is CASSPDRGRFQYF.

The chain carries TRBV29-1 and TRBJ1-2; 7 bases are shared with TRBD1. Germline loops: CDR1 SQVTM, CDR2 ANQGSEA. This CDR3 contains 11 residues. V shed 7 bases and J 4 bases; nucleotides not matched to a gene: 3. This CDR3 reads CSGQGGYGYTF. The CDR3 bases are TGCAGCGGACAGGGCGGCTATGGCTACACCTTC.

The CDR3 nucleotides read TGTGCCATCAGGGGGACTAGCGGGAGTAACAATGAGCAGTTCTTC. Its translation is CAIRGTSGSNNEQFF. The chain joins TRBV10-3 to TRBJ2-1; 14 bases fit TRBD2. The CDR3 has 15 amino acids. J gave up 5 bases and V 6 bases, and 3 bases lay outside the gene matches. From germline, CDR1 is ENHRY and CDR2 SYGVKD.

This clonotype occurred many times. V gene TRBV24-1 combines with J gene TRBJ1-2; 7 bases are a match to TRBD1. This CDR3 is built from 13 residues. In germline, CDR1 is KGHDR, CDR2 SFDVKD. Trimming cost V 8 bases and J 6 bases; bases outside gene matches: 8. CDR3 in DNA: TGTGCCACCAAATCCGGGACAGCTCATGGCTACACCTTC. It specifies CATKSGTAHGYTF.

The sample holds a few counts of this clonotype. In nucleotides, the CDR3 is TGCAGCGCTTTGACTAGCGGGAACCCAGATACGCAGTATTTT. It encodes CSALTSGNPDTQYF. The V call is TRBV29-1, the J call TRBJ2-3, with 11 bases fitting TRBD2. V was clipped by 7 bases and J by 4 bases; unmatched bases: 7. The length of the CDR3 is 14 residues. In germline, CDR1 is SQVTM, CDR2 ANQGSEA.

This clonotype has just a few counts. CDR3 residues: CSLSASGSRNEQYF. The CDR3, as DNA: TGCAGCTTAAGTGCTAGCGGGAGTAGAAACGAGCAGTACTTC. The chain recombines TRBV29-1 with TRBJ2-7; 10 positions match TRBD2. The CDR3 contains 14 residues. V dropped 8 bases and J dropped 5; count of bases not matched to a gene: 12. Germline CDR1 SQVTM, CDR2 ANQGSEA.

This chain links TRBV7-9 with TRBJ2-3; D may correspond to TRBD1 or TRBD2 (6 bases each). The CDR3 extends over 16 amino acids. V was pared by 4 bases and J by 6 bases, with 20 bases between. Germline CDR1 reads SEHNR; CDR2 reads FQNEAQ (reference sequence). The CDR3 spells CASSSFDRRGVDTQYF. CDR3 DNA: TGTGCCAGCAGCTCCTTCGACCGAAGGGGGGTGGATACGCAGTATTTT.

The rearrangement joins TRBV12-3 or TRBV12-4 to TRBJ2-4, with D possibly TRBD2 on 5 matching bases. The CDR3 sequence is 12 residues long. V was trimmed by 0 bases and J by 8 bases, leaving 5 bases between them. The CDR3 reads CASSLAGDIQYF. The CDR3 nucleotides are TGTGCCAGCAGTTTAGCCGGGGACATTCAGTACTTC.

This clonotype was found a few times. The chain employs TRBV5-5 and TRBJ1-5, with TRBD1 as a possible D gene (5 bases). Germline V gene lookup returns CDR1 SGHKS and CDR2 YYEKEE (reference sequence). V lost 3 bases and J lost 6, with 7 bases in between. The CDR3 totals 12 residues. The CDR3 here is CASSYGGQPQHF. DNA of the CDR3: TGTGCCAGCAGCTACGGGGGTCAGCCCCAGCATTTT.

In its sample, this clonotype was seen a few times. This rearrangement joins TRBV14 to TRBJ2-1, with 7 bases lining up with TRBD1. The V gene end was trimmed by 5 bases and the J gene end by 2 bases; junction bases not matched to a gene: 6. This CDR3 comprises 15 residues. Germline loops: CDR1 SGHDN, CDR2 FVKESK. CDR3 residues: CASSAWTGAYNEQFF. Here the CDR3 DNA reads TGTGCCAGCAGCGCATGGACAGGAGCCTACAATGAGCAGTTCTTC.

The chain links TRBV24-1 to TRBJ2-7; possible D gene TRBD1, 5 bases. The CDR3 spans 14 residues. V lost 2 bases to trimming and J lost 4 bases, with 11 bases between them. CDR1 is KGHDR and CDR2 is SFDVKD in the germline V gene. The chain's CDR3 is CATSDSGYSYEQYF. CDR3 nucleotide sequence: TGTGCCACCAGTGATTCAGGGTATTCGTACGAGCAGTACTTC.

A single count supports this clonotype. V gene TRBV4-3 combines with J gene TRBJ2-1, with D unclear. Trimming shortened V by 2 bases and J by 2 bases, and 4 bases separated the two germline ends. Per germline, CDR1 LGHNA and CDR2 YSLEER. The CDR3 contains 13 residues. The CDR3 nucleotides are TGCGCCAGCAGCCAAAACCCCTACAATGAGCAGTTCTTC. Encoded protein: CASSQNPYNEQFF.

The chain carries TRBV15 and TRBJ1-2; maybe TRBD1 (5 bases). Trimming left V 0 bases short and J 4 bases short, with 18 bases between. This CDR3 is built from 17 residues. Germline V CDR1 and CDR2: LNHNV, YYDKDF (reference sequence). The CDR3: CATSRDLKDPGTYGYTF. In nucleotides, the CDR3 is TGTGCCACCAGCAGAGATCTAAAGGACCCGGGGACCTATGGCTACACCTTC. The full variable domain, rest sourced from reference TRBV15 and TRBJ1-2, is DAMVIQNPRYQVTQFGKPVTLSCSQTLNHNVMYWYQQKSSQAPKLLFHYYDKDFNNEADTPDNFQSRRPNTSFCFLDIRSPGLGDTAMYLCATSRDLKDPGTYGYTFGSGTRLTVV.

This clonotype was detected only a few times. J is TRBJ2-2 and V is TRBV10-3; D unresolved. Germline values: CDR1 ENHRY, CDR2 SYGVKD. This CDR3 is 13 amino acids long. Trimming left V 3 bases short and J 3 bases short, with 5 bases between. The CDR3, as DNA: TGTGCCATCAGTGATGGTTACACCGGGGAGCTGTTTTTT. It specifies CAISDGYTGELFF.

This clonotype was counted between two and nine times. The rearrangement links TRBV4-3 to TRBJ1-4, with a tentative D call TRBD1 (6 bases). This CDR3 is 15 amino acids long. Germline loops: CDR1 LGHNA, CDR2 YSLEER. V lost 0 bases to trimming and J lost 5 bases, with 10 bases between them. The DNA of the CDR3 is TGCGCCAGCAGCCAAGATAGACAGGTCAATGAAAAACTGTTTTTT. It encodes CASSQDRQVNEKLFF.

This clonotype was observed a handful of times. CDR3: CASSFGTSGGYEQFF. The CDR3 DNA is TGCGCCAGCAGCTTTGGCACTAGCGGGGGTTATGAGCAGTTCTTC. The chain recombines TRBV5-1 with TRBJ2-1, with 11 bases that match TRBD2. With V trimmed by 2 bases and J by 8 bases, 6 bases remained unmatched. CDR3 size: 15 residues. Germline CDR1 is SGHRS and CDR2 is YFSETQ.

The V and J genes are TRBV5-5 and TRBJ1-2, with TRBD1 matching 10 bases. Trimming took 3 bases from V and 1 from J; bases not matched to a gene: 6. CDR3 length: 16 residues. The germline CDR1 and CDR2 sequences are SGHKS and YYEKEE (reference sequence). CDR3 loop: CASSSGTGEFNYGYTF. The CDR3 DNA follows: TGTGCCAGCAGCTCCGGGACAGGGGAATTTAACTATGGCTACACCTTC. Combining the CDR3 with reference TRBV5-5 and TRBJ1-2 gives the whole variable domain DAGVTQSPTHLIKTRGQQVTLRCSPISGHKSVSWYQQVLGQGPQFIFQYYEKEERGRGNFPDRFSARQFPNYSSELNVNALLLGDSALYLCASSSGTGEFNYGYTFGSGTRLTVV.

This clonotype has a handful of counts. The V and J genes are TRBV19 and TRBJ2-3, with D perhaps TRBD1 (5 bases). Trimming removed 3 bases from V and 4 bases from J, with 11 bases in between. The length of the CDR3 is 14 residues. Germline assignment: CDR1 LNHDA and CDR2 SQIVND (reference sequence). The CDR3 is CASSIDQGADTQYF. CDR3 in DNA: TGTGCCAGTAGTATCGACCAGGGTGCAGATACGCAGTATTTT.

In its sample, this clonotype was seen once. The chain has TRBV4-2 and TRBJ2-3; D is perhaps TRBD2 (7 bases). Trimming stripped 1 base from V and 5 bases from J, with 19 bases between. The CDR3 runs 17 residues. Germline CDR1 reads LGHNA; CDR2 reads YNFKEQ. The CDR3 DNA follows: TGTGCCAGCAGCCAAGTCGTCATATCGGGGGGCAAAGATACGCAGTATTTT. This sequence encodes CASSQVVISGGKDTQYF.

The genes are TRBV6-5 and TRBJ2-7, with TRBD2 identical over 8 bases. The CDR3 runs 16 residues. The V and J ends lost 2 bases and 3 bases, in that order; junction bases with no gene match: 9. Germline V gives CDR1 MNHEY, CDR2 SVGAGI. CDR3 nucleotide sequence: TGTGCCAGCAGTTACGGATACAGCGGGAGAGGCTACGAGCAGTACTTC. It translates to CASSYGYSGRGYEQYF.

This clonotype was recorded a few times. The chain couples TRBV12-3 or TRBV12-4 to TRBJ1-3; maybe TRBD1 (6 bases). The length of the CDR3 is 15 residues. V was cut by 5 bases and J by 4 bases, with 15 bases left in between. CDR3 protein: CASSIGGLGGNTIYF. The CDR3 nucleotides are TGTGCCAGCAGTATTGGGGGGCTTGGAGGAAACACCATATATTTT.

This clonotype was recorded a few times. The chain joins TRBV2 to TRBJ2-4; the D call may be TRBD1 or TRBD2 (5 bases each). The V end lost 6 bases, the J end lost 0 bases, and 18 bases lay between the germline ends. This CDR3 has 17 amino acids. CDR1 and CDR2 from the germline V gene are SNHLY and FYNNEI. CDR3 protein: CASSPRDGNLAKNIQYF. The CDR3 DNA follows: TGTGCCAGCAGCCCCCGGGACGGGAACCTAGCCAAAAACATTCAGTACTTC.

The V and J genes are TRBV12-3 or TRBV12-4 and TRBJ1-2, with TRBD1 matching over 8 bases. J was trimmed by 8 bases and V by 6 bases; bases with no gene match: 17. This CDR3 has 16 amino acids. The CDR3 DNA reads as TGTGCCAGCAGCTACTTCCCCTCGCCGGGACAGGAAGGCTACACCTTC. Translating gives CASSYFPSPGQEGYTF.

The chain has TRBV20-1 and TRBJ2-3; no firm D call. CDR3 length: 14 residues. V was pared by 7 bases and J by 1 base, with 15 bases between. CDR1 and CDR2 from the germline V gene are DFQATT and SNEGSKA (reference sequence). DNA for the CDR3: TGCAGTGTCCCATCTCTGCTAGGCACAGATACGCAGTATTTT. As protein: CSVPSLLGTDTQYF.